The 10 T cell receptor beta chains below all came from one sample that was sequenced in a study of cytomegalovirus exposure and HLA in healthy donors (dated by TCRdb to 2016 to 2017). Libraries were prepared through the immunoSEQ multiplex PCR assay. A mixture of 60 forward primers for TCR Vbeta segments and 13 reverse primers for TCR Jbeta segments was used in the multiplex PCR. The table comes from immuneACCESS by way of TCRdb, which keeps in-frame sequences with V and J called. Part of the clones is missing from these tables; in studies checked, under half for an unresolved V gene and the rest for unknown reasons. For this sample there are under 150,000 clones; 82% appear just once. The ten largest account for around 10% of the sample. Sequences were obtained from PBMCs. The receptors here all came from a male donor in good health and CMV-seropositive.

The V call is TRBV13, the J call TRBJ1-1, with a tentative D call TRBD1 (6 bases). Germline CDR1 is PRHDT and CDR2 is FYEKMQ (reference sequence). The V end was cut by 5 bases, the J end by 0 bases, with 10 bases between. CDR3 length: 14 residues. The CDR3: CASSQGQMNTEAFF. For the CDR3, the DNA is TGTGCCAGCAGCCAAGGACAGATGAACACTGAAGCTTTCTTT.

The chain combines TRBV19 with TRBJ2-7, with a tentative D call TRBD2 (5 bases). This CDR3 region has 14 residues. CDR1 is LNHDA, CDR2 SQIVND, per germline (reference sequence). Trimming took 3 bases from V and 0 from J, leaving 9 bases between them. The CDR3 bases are TGTGCCAGTAGTATCGGAGAGGGCTCCTACGAGCAGTACTTC. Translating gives CASSIGEGSYEQYF.

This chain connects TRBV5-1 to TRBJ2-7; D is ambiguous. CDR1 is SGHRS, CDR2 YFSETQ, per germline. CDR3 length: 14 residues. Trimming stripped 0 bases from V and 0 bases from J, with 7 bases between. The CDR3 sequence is CASSLVRSSYEQYF. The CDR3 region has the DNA TGCGCCAGCAGCTTGGTCCGGAGCTCCTACGAGCAGTACTTC. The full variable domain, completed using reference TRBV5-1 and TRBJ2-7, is KAGVTQTPRYLIKTRGQQVTLSCSPISGHRSVSWYQQTPGQGLQFLFEYFSETQRNKGNFPGRFSGRQFSNSRSEMNVSTLELGDSALYLCASSLVRSSYEQYFGPGTRLTVT.

DNA for the CDR3: TGTGCCTGGAGCCCCGGGATCTCCAGTTATTTT. The encoded protein is CAWSPGISSYF. The rearrangement links TRBV30 to TRBJ1-3; the D is unclear. Germline CDR1 is GTSNPN and CDR2 is SVGIG (reference sequence). The V and J ends lost 3 bases and 16 bases respectively, with 16 bases between them. The CDR3 is 11 residues long. The full variable domain, rest sourced from reference TRBV30 and TRBJ1-3, is SQTIHQWPATLVQPVGSPLSLECTVEGTSNPNLYWYRQAAGRGLQLLFYSVGIGQISSEVPQNLSASRPQDRQFILSSKKLLLSDSGFYLCAWSPGISSYFGEGSWLTVV.

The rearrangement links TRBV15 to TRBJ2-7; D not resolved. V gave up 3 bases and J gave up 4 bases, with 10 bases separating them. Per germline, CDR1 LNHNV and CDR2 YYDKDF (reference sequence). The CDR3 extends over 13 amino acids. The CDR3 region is CATSSLLPYEQYF. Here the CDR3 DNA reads TGTGCCACCAGCAGTTTACTGCCATACGAGCAGTACTTC.

CDR3 protein: CASSPGFSGNTIYF. The DNA of the CDR3 is TGTGCCAGCAGCCCGGGGTTCTCTGGAAACACCATATATTTT. This chain uses TRBV5-5 with TRBJ1-3; unclear D gene. This CDR3 region has 14 residues. The V end was cut by 4 bases, the J end by 0 bases, with 8 bases between. Germline V gene sequence: CDR1 SGHKS, CDR2 YYEKEE (reference sequence).

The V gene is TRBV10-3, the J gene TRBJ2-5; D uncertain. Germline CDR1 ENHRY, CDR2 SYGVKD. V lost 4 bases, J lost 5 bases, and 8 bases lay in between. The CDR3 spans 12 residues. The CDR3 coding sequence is TGTGCCATCAGTGTGTCTGGCGAGACCCAGTACTTC. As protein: CAISVSGETQYF.

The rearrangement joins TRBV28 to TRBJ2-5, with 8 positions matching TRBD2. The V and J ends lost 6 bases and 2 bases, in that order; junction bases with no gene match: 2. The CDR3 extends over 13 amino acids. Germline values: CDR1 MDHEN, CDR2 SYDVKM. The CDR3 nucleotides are TGTGCCAGCAGACCGGGGGGGCAAGAGACCCAGTACTTC. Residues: CASRPGGQETQYF.

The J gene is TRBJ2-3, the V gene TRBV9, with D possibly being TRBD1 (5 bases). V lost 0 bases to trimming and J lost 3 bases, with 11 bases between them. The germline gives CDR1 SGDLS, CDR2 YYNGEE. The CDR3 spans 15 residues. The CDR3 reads CASSVARVGTDTQYF. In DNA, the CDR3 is TGTGCCAGCAGCGTAGCCAGGGTCGGTACAGATACGCAGTATTTT.

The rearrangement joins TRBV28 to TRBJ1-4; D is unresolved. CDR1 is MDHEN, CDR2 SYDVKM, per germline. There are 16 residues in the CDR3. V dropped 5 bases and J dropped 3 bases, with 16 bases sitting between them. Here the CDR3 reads CASSPQGLSSNEKLFF. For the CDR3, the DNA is TGTGCCAGCAGTCCTCAAGGACTGTCTTCTAATGAAAAACTGTTTTTT.